The 27 T cell receptor beta chains presented below share a single source sample, sequenced in a study of identical twins. In TCRdb, the 5' RACE reads were re-called with MiXCR into one record per CDR3 protein. Here the sample spans about 480,000 distinct CDR3 sequences, 14% being singletons. The sample was also reused in another study, on yellow fever vaccine responses in identical twins.

Material: CD4+ T cells sorted from blood. The receptors here all came from a woman between 18 and 29 years old in good health.

The sample holds a few counts of this clonotype. The CDR3 region has the DNA TGTGCCAGCAGCTTCTCAGAGTCAGAGGGGTTCTTC. Translated, it gives CASSFSESEGFF. V is TRBV11-2 and J is TRBJ2-1; TRBD2 is a possible D gene (5 bases). Germline CDR1 SGHAT, CDR2 FQNNGV. This CDR3 comprises 12 residues. Trimming cost V 3 bases and J 15 bases, with 15 bases left between them.

There are a few counts of this clonotype. V and J are TRBV18 and TRBJ1-1; the D gene is possibly TRBD1 (5 bases). Deletions cut 3 bases from V and 0 bases from J, with 8 bases between. There are 14 residues in the CDR3. CDR1 and CDR2 (germline): KGHSH, LQKENI. This CDR3 reads CASSPTTVNTEAFF. CDR3 DNA sequence: TGTGCCAGCTCACCCACGACAGTGAACACTGAAGCTTTCTTT. The full variable domain, in which reference TRBV18 and TRBJ1-1 provide the parts outside the CDR3, is NAGVMQNPRHLVRRRGQEARLRCSPMKGHSHVYWYRQLPEEGLKFMVYLQKENIIDESGMPKERFSAEFPKEGPSILRIQQVVRGDSAAYFCASSPTTVNTEAFFGQGTRLTVV.

This clonotype was seen a handful of times. This chain uses TRBV29-1 with TRBJ2-2; 8 positions agree with TRBD2. This CDR3 is 14 amino acids long. The germline V gene encodes CDR1 SQVTM and CDR2 ANQGSEA. Losses at the gene ends were 5 bases for V and 7 bases for J; bases not matched to a gene: 9. For the CDR3, the DNA is TGCAGCGTTCTGCGAGCGGGGGTTAACGGGGAGCTGTTTTTT. It specifies CSVLRAGVNGELFF.

This clonotype turned up a few times. This chain links TRBV5-1 with TRBJ2-3, with no clear D. Germline CDR1 and CDR2: SGHRS and YFSETQ. The CDR3 contains 12 residues. The V gene lost 4 bases and the J gene lost 6 bases, with 9 bases spanning the gap. In DNA form, the CDR3 reads TGCGCCAGCAGCCGTTTAGGGGATACGCAGTATTTT. Translated, it gives CASSRLGDTQYF.

The V gene is TRBV5-1, the J gene TRBJ2-2, with TRBD2 as a possible D gene (5 bases). Trimming stripped 2 bases from V and 6 bases from J, with 8 bases between. This CDR3 has 13 residues. Germline V CDR1 and CDR2: SGHRS, YFSETQ. The CDR3 loop reads CASSFIGAGELFF. DNA for the CDR3: TGCGCCAGCAGCTTTATCGGGGCCGGGGAGCTGTTTTTT.

The gene calls are TRBV6-2 or TRBV6-3 and TRBJ2-1, with D tentatively TRBD1 or TRBD2 (5 bases each). Germline assignment: CDR1 MNHEY and CDR2 SVGEGT. This CDR3 spans 13 amino acids. Trimming took 2 bases from V and 6 from J, leaving 8 bases between them. The CDR3, as DNA: TGTGCCAGCAGTTACCGGGGCCTCAATGAGCAGTTCTTC. This codes for CASSYRGLNEQFF.

This clonotype was detected a few times. This sequence joins TRBV7-2 and TRBJ2-5, with 8 bases identical to TRBD1. Trimming removed 1 base from V and 3 bases from J; junction bases left unmatched: 7. The CDR3 has 16 amino acids. Per the germline V gene, CDR1 is SGHTA and CDR2 is FQGNSA. The CDR3 loop is CASSLEPAGGEETQYF. The DNA for the CDR3 is TGTGCCAGCAGCTTAGAGCCCGCAGGGGGCGAAGAGACCCAGTACTTC.

The chain couples TRBV28 to TRBJ2-7; D is unclear. Trimming took off 7 bases at V and 3 bases at J, with 13 bases between the two ends. Germline V gene lookup returns CDR1 MDHEN and CDR2 SYDVKM. The length of the CDR3 is 13 residues. The CDR3 protein is CASTNPPGYEQYF. CDR3 DNA sequence: TGTGCCAGCACTAACCCCCCAGGCTACGAGCAGTACTTC.

The rearrangement uses TRBV11-2 and TRBJ2-7; TRBD2 might be the D (6 bases). Germline values: CDR1 SGHAT, CDR2 FQNNGV. V was pared by 3 bases and J by 2 bases, with 20 bases between. This CDR3 has 17 residues. The chain's CDR3 is CASSFEPSPGLTYEQYF. The CDR3, as DNA: TGTGCCAGCAGCTTCGAACCAAGCCCGGGACTTACCTACGAGCAGTACTTC. The full variable domain, in which reference TRBV11-2 and TRBJ2-7 provide the parts outside the CDR3, is EAGVAQSPRYKIIEKRQSVAFWCNPISGHATLYWYQQILGQGPKLLIQFQNNGVVDDSQLPKDRFSAERLKGVDSTLKIQPAKLEDSAVYLCASSFEPSPGLTYEQYFGPGTRLTVT.

This clonotype was seen at least ten times. This chain uses TRBV14 with TRBJ1-1; possibly TRBD1 for D (5 bases). Trimming took 1 base from V and 7 from J, leaving 10 bases between them. Germline lookup yields CDR1 SGHDN and CDR2 FVKESK. CDR3 length equals 13 residues. CDR3 sequence: CASSQAGGNEAFF. The CDR3 region has the DNA TGTGCCAGCAGCCAAGCGGGGGGAAATGAAGCTTTCTTT. The full variable domain, completed using reference TRBV14 and TRBJ1-1, is EAGVTQFPSHSVIEKGQTVTLRCDPISGHDNLYWYRRVMGKEIKFLLHFVKESKQDESGMPNNRFLAERTGGTYSTLKVQPAELEDSGVYFCASSQAGGNEAFFGQGTRLTVV.

This clonotype was seen a handful of times. V is TRBV7-9 and J is TRBJ2-1; TRBD1 or TRBD2 may be the D gene (5 bases each). The V gene lost 5 bases and the J gene lost 3 bases, with 17 bases spanning the gap. Germline CDR1 and CDR2: SEHNR and FQNEAQ (reference sequence). There are 16 residues in the CDR3. CDR3 nucleotide sequence: TGTGCCAGCAGCAGACTCGGGGCCCTCCTCTACAATGAGCAGTTCTTC. Its translation is CASSRLGALLYNEQFF.

This rearrangement joins TRBV6-5 to TRBJ2-1; the D gene is possibly TRBD2 (6 bases). Germline assignment: CDR1 MNHEY and CDR2 SVGAGI. This CDR3 spans 14 amino acids. V was pared by 2 bases and J by 5 bases, with 10 bases between. CDR3 nucleotides: TGTGCCAGCAGTTACGCCGGAGGGCACAATGAGCAGTTCTTC. Translation gives CASSYAGGHNEQFF.

This clonotype was seen many times. This sequence joins TRBV5-1 and TRBJ1-4; a possible D gene is TRBD1 (5 bases). The germline gives CDR1 SGHRS, CDR2 YFSETQ. The CDR3 runs to 13 residues. Trimming removed 4 bases at V and 6 bases at J, with 10 bases between. The CDR3 is CASSASTDEKLFF. In nucleotides, the CDR3 is TGCGCCAGCAGCGCTTCGACAGATGAAAAACTGTTTTTT. Based on the CDR3 plus reference TRBV5-1 and TRBJ1-4, the full variable domain is KAGVTQTPRYLIKTRGQQVTLSCSPISGHRSVSWYQQTPGQGLQFLFEYFSETQRNKGNFPGRFSGRQFSNSRSEMNVSTLELGDSALYLCASSASTDEKLFFGSGTQLSVL.

This clonotype appeared once. This chain uses TRBV2 with TRBJ2-1; TRBD2 aligns across 11 bases. Germline trimming cut 6 bases from V and 3 bases from J; bases unmatched to any gene: 4. Germline CDR1 reads SNHLY; CDR2 reads FYNNEI. The CDR3 is made up of 15 amino acids. As DNA, the CDR3 is TGTGCCAGCAGGTCGGGACTAGCGGACTACAATGAGCAGTTCTTC. Translated: CASRSGLADYNEQFF.

J is TRBJ2-6 and V is TRBV11-2; no clear D gene. V lost 3 bases and J lost 0, with 12 bases in between. CDR3 length equals 17 residues. Germline V gene data show CDR1 as SGHAT and CDR2 as FQNNGV. In nucleotides, the CDR3 is TGTGCCAGCAGCTTTTACGGCAGCCCCTCTGGGGCCAACGTCCTGACTTTC. Its translation: CASSFYGSPSGANVLTF. Based on the CDR3 plus reference TRBV11-2 and TRBJ2-6, the full variable domain is EAGVAQSPRYKIIEKRQSVAFWCNPISGHATLYWYQQILGQGPKLLIQFQNNGVVDDSQLPKDRFSAERLKGVDSTLKIQPAKLEDSAVYLCASSFYGSPSGANVLTFGAGSRLTVL.

The V gene is TRBV4-1, the J gene TRBJ1-2, with TRBD1 identical over 9 bases. The germline V gene encodes CDR1 MGHRA and CDR2 YSYEKL. The CDR3 spans 16 residues. The junction had 9 bases not matched to a gene; V was cut back by 3 bases and J by 4 bases. CDR3 sequence reads: CASSHGQGSPSYGYTF. CDR3 DNA: TGCGCCAGCAGCCACGGACAGGGGAGCCCCTCCTATGGCTACACCTTC.

In this sample, this clonotype turned up a few times. This rearrangement joins TRBV6-4 to TRBJ2-1; no clear D. Germline CDR1 and CDR2: MRHNA and SNTAGT. The V end lost 2 bases, the J end lost 4 bases, and 12 bases lay between the germline ends. The CDR3 extends over 15 amino acids. CDR3 in DNA: TGTGCCAGCAGTGACACGAGGAGCTCTTACAATGAGCAGTTCTTC. Translation gives CASSDTRSSYNEQFF.

This clonotype has more than one count but fewer than ten. The chain recombines TRBV5-1 with TRBJ1-2; 7 bases are shared with TRBD1. J was trimmed by 8 bases and V by 6 bases; bases with no gene match: 10. CDR3 length: 13 amino acids. CDR1 and CDR2 from the germline V gene are SGHRS and YFSETQ. CDR3 region: CASKRDSLRGYTF. DNA of the CDR3: TGCGCCAGCAAAAGGGACAGTCTAAGGGGCTACACCTTC.

The rearrangement joins TRBV11-2 to TRBJ2-5; 7 bases are shared with TRBD1. The junction had 14 bases not matched to a gene; V was cut back by 0 bases and J by 7 bases. Germline V gene lookup returns CDR1 SGHAT and CDR2 FQNNGV. The CDR3 length is 17 residues. The CDR3 is CASSLDRGGAFGVTQYF. For the CDR3, the DNA is TGTGCCAGCAGCTTAGATCGAGGGGGCGCATTCGGCGTGACCCAGTACTTC.

This clonotype has a count of ten or more. The genes are TRBV4-3 and TRBJ2-3, with 8 bases aligning to TRBD1. The CDR3 has 16 amino acids. The V and J ends lost 0 bases and 4 bases, in that order; junction bases with no gene match: 6. Germline loops: CDR1 LGHNA, CDR2 YSLEER. The CDR3 loop is CASSQDVQGASDTQYF. Here the CDR3 DNA reads TGCGCCAGCAGCCAAGATGTCCAGGGGGCCTCAGATACGCAGTATTTT.

The sample holds a few counts of this clonotype. V gene TRBV20-1 combines with J gene TRBJ2-7, with TRBD1 identical over 10 bases. Germline-derived CDR1 and CDR2 are DFQATT and SNEGSKA (reference sequence). CDR3 length: 14 amino acids. J lost 6 bases, V lost 5 bases, and 10 bases had no gene match. The CDR3 sequence is CSAFGDRGMGEQYF. Here the CDR3 DNA reads TGCAGTGCTTTTGGGGACAGGGGAATGGGCGAGCAGTACTTC.

This chain links TRBV7-8 with TRBJ2-6; D uncertain. Trimming removed 5 bases at V and 4 bases at J, with 9 bases between. This CDR3 has 14 residues. Germline-derived CDR1 and CDR2 are SGHVS and FQNEAQ. CDR3 protein: CASSPLTGANVLTF. The CDR3 nucleotides are TGTGCCAGCAGCCCATTGACAGGGGCCAACGTCCTGACTTTC. The variable domain in full, with the rest retrieved from reference TRBV7-8 and TRBJ2-6, is GAGVSQSPRYKVAKRGQDVALRCDPISGHVSLFWYQQALGQGPEFLTYFQNEAQLDKSGLPSDRFFAERPEGSVSTLKIQRTQQEDSAVYLCASSPLTGANVLTFGAGSRLTVL.

The chain carries TRBV6-1 and TRBJ2-2; 7 bases align to TRBD1. The V gene end was trimmed by 4 bases and the J gene end by 3 bases; junction bases not matched to a gene: 5. The CDR3 is 15 amino acids. Germline V CDR1 and CDR2: MNHNS, SASEGT. CDR3 sequence reads: CASSGRDRDTGELFF. CDR3 nucleotide sequence: TGTGCCAGCAGTGGCCGGGACAGAGACACCGGGGAGCTGTTTTTT.

J is TRBJ2-7 and V is TRBV10-3; 12 positions match TRBD1. The V and J ends lost 10 bases and 7 bases, in that order; junction bases with no gene match: 8. This CDR3 is 13 amino acids long. Looked up from germline, CDR1 is ENHRY and CDR2 is SYGVKD. The CDR3 DNA reads as TGTGCCACCGGGGGACAGGGGGCTTTTGAGCAGTACTTC. Translating it yields CATGGQGAFEQYF.

This clonotype was counted a few times. V is TRBV15 and J is TRBJ2-3; 9 nucleotides line up with TRBD2. Trimming took 6 bases from V and 6 from J; bases not matched to a gene: 10. The CDR3 runs to 15 residues. Germline lookup yields CDR1 LNHNV and CDR2 YYDKDF (reference sequence). CDR3 in DNA: TGTGCCACCAGTGTCGGTAGGGCGGGAGGGGATACGCAGTATTTT. It is translated as CATSVGRAGGDTQYF.

This clonotype showed up just a few times. This chain links TRBV5-6 with TRBJ2-3; D unclear. The V gene lost 1 base and the J gene lost 3 bases, with 9 bases spanning the gap. Germline lookup yields CDR1 SGHDT and CDR2 YYEEEE. This CDR3 contains 14 residues. The CDR3 is CASSLRTWTDTQYF. CDR3 sequence (DNA): TGTGCCAGCAGCTTGAGGACCTGGACAGATACGCAGTATTTT.

The sample holds a few counts of this clonotype. This rearrangement joins TRBV20-1 to TRBJ2-7; tentatively, D is TRBD1 or TRBD2 (6 bases each). Germline values: CDR1 DFQATT, CDR2 SNEGSKA (reference sequence). Trimming left V 3 bases short and J 4 bases short, with 16 bases between. The CDR3 has 14 residues. CDR3 nucleotide sequence: TGCAGTGCTAGTGGGGGCGGGGCTCGTTACGAGCAGTACTTC. Amino acids: CSASGGGARYEQYF.